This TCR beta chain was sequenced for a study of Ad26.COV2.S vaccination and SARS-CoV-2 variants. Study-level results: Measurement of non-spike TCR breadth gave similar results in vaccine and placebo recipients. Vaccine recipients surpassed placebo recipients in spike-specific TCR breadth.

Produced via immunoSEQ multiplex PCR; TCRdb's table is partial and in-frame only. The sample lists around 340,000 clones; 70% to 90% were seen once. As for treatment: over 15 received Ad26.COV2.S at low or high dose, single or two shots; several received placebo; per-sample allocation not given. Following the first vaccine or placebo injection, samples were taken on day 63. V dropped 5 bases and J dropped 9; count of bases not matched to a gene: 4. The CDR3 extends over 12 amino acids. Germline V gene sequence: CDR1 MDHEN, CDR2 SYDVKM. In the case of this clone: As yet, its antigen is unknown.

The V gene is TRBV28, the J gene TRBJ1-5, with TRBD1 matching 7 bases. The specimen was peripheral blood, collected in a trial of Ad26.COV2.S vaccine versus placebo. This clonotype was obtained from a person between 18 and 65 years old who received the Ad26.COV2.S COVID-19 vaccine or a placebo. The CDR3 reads CASSLGTAPQHF. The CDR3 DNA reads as TGTGCCAGCAGTCTGGGGACAGCGCCCCAGCATTTT.